The T cell receptor beta chain under discussion was sequenced for a study of blood T cell repertoires in COVID-19. About the study: Samples came from the United States, Italy and Spain, spanning acute and convalescent COVID-19. Sample material is recorded as cDNA or gDNA derived from T cells, B-cell-depleted T cells, or PBMCs.

V lost 0 bases and J lost 4, with 9 bases in between. Germline loops: CDR1 MNHEY, CDR2 SVGAGI. This CDR3 is 14 amino acids long. How the authors handled the data: Amplification of reference gene primers was used by the study to estimate nucleated cell counts. Some clones are missing from TCRdb's copy, which holds only in-frame ones; the method was immunoSEQ multiplex PCR. Clonal size and the V and J genes are those of that table, whereas D and trimming came from the DNA. The repertoire has tens of thousands of clones, about 91% of them found once; the top ten carry less than 6.5%. The V gene is TRBV6-5, the J gene TRBJ1-2; D is undetermined. Sequencing used peripheral blood. This TCR was sampled from a woman of 80 years or more with active COVID-19. Here the CDR3 DNA reads TGTGCCAGCAGTTACTCGACTCCTACCTATGGCTACACCTTC. Amino acid sequence: CASSYSTPTYGYTF.